These 27 T cell receptor beta chains came from one sample sequenced in a study of blood T cell repertoires in COVID-19. Repertoires were generated with immunoSEQ multiplex PCR, while TCRdb's copy carries only in-frame clones and drops some. Among roughly 230,000 clones listed, 70% to 85% were seen once. The sequenced material came from PBMCs or T cells enriched from blood (not recorded which). The receptors were gathered from a woman in her sixties or seventies who had recovered from COVID-19.

The CDR3 nucleotides are TGTGCCAGCACCAGGGTAGTAGGATCACCCCTCCACTTT. The encoded protein is CASTRVVGSPLHF. The chain recombines TRBV25-1 with TRBJ1-6, with D maybe TRBD1 (5 bases). Germline V gene lookup returns CDR1 MGHDK and CDR2 SYGVNS. Trimming shortened V by 7 bases and J by 10 bases, and 14 bases separated the two germline ends. The length of the CDR3 is 13 residues.

The chain recombines TRBV7-3 with TRBJ2-1; D perhaps matches TRBD2 (6 bases). The CDR3 is 15 amino acids. V dropped 4 bases and J dropped 5 bases, with 15 bases sitting between them. Germline-derived CDR1 and CDR2 are SGHTA and FQGTGA. CDR3 amino acids: CASSSGLWVDNEQFF. CDR3 nucleotides: TGTGCCAGCAGCTCGGGACTGTGGGTCGACAATGAGCAGTTCTTC.

The J gene is TRBJ2-1, the V gene TRBV29-1; the match to TRBD1 covers 9 bases. The CDR3 length is 14 residues. From germline, CDR1 is SQVTM and CDR2 ANQGSEA. Trimming took 8 bases from V and 7 from J; bases not matched to a gene: 12. CDR3 in amino acids: CSSLQGARSNEQFF. CDR3 DNA: TGCAGCTCATTACAGGGGGCCCGCAGTAATGAGCAGTTCTTC.

This clone was observed a few times. This chain links TRBV6-5 with TRBJ1-1, with D uncertain. The ends were cut back, 6 bases at V and 1 base at J, with 9 bases in the middle. CDR3 length: 13 residues. Per the germline V gene, CDR1 is MNHEY and CDR2 is SVGAGI. In DNA form, the CDR3 reads TGTGCCAGCAGCTCGGGGAAGAACACTGAAGCTTTCTTT. Its translation: CASSSGKNTEAFF.

CDR3 region: CSVEDQGPGTEAFF. In nucleotides, the CDR3 is TGCAGCGTTGAAGATCAGGGGCCGGGCACTGAAGCTTTCTTT. The chain links TRBV29-1 to TRBJ1-1, with D tentatively TRBD1 (6 bases). V lost 0 bases and J 4 bases, leaving 12 bases between the germline ends. This CDR3 comprises 14 residues. Germline values: CDR1 SQVTM, CDR2 ANQGSEA.

This clone has just a few counts. This chain uses TRBV7-8 with TRBJ1-4, with 8 bases matching TRBD1. The CDR3 runs 16 residues. Germline V gives CDR1 SGHVS, CDR2 FQNEAQ. The trim removed 5 bases at V and 3 bases at J, leaving 8 bases unmatched. CDR3 sequence: CASSPGQGTANEKLFF. For the CDR3, the DNA is TGTGCCAGCAGCCCAGGACAGGGCACCGCTAATGAAAAACTGTTTTTT. The variable domain in full, with the rest retrieved from reference TRBV7-8 and TRBJ1-4, is GAGVSQSPRYKVAKRGQDVALRCDPISGHVSLFWYQQALGQGPEFLTYFQNEAQLDKSGLPSDRFFAERPEGSVSTLKIQRTQQEDSAVYLCASSPGQGTANEKLFFGSGTQLSVL.

This clone was observed once. The V and J genes are TRBV7-2 and TRBJ2-2; 9 bases agree with TRBD1. The CDR3 is 15 amino acids. Germline V gene lookup returns CDR1 SGHTA and CDR2 FQGNSA. Losses at the gene ends were 6 bases for V and 2 bases for J; bases not matched to a gene: 4. DNA for the CDR3: TGTGCCAGCAGGCCAACAGGGGGCAACACCGGGGAGCTGTTTTTT. It translates to CASRPTGGNTGELFF.

This clone has only a few counts. The rearrangement uses TRBV5-6 and TRBJ2-1; TRBD2 aligns across 12 bases. The CDR3 spans 15 residues. Germline V gene lookup returns CDR1 SGHDT and CDR2 YYEEEE. V dropped 4 bases and J dropped 2; count of bases not matched to a gene: 1. CDR3: CASSRTSGTYNEQFF. The CDR3 coding sequence is TGTGCCAGCAGCCGGACTAGCGGGACCTACAATGAGCAGTTCTTC. The whole variable domain, remainder taken from reference TRBV5-6 and TRBJ2-1, is DAGVTQSPTHLIKTRGQQVTLRCSPKSGHDTVSWYQQALGQGPQFIFQYYEEEERQRGNFPDRFSGHQFPNYSSELNVNALLLGDSALYLCASSRTSGTYNEQFFGPGTRLTVL.

The chain links TRBV29-1 to TRBJ2-3; maybe TRBD2 (6 bases). Germline V CDR1 and CDR2: SQVTM, ANQGSEA. The germline V and J ends were trimmed by 4 bases and 6 bases, with 20 bases remaining between them. This CDR3 is built from 15 residues. The CDR3 sequence: CSVVVGGPGVDTQYF. The CDR3 DNA reads TGCAGCGTTGTGGTCGGGGGACCGGGCGTGGATACGCAGTATTTT.

This clone appeared a single time. The chain combines TRBV9 with TRBJ2-7; perhaps TRBD2 as D (6 bases). Trimming shortened V by 3 bases and J by 6 bases, and 22 bases separated the two germline ends. The germline gives CDR1 SGDLS, CDR2 YYNGEE. The CDR3 loop spans 16 amino acids. CDR3 in amino acids: CASSAHAGTGGSEQYF. In nucleotides, the CDR3 is TGTGCCAGCAGCGCCCACGCCGGGACTGGGGGATCCGAGCAGTACTTC.

In this sample, this clone turned up a few times. The rearrangement joins TRBV4-2 to TRBJ1-2; TRBD1 is a possible D gene (5 bases). Trimming stripped 1 base from V and 7 bases from J, with 16 bases between. The CDR3 totals 15 residues. The germline gives CDR1 LGHNA, CDR2 YNFKEQ. CDR3 in amino acids: CASSQVDRKVGGYTF. The CDR3 nucleotides read TGTGCCAGCAGCCAAGTTGACAGAAAGGTTGGTGGCTACACCTTC.

The chain couples TRBV5-1 to TRBJ2-4; a weak D match, TRBD1 (5 bases). The V gene's germline CDR1 is SGHRS and CDR2 YFSETQ. V was shortened by 2 bases and J by 5 bases, with 8 bases between the two germline ends. The CDR3 is made up of 13 amino acids. The CDR3 nucleotides are TGCGCCAGCAGCTTTACAGGAGAAAACATTCAGTACTTC. It specifies CASSFTGENIQYF. The whole variable domain, filled in from reference TRBV5-1 and TRBJ2-4, reads KAGVTQTPRYLIKTRGQQVTLSCSPISGHRSVSWYQQTPGQGLQFLFEYFSETQRNKGNFPGRFSGRQFSNSRSEMNVSTLELGDSALYLCASSFTGENIQYFGAGTRLSVL.

The chain joins TRBV10-3 to TRBJ1-5, with a possible D match to TRBD1 (6 bases). This CDR3 region has 13 residues. The V gene lost 4 bases and the J gene lost 11 bases, with 15 bases spanning the gap. Per the germline V gene, CDR1 is ENHRY and CDR2 is SYGVKD. CDR3 nucleotide sequence: TGTGCCATCAGTGTGGCGGGGGCCACGTCCCAGCATTTT. This codes for CAISVAGATSQHF.

The chain is built from TRBV6-1 and TRBJ2-2; D is possibly TRBD1 (5 bases). Between the trimmed V and J ends, which lost 0 bases and 3 bases, there was a span of 11 bases. This CDR3 region has 16 residues. CDR1 and CDR2 (germline): MNHNS, SASEGT. The CDR3 DNA is TGTGCCAGCAGTGAAGCTTGGGGCTCGGACACCGGGGAGCTGTTTTTT. This encodes CASSEAWGSDTGELFF.

The chain carries TRBV6-5 and TRBJ2-2, with 7 bases lining up with TRBD2. Germline CDR1 is MNHEY and CDR2 is SVGAGI. This CDR3 has 12 residues. V dropped 8 bases and J dropped 7; count of bases not matched to a gene: 4. CDR3 in amino acids: CASGGDGGELFF. The CDR3, as DNA: TGTGCCAGCGGGGGGGACGGCGGGGAGCTGTTTTTT.

The chain couples TRBV9 to TRBJ1-2; D is ambiguous. Trimming pared 4 bases from V and 3 bases from J, leaving 16 bases between. Germline values: CDR1 SGDLS, CDR2 YYNGEE. There are 15 residues in the CDR3. The CDR3 protein is CASSPQGSLDYGYTF. The CDR3 coding sequence is TGTGCCAGCAGCCCCCAAGGGAGTTTGGACTATGGCTACACCTTC.

This chain links TRBV29-1 with TRBJ1-2, with 7 bases matching TRBD1. The CDR3 consists of 12 residues. Germline CDR1 is SQVTM and CDR2 is ANQGSEA. Trimming took 0 bases from V and 7 from J; bases not matched to a gene: 2. For the CDR3, the DNA is TGCAGCGTTGAAGATTCAGGGGGTGGCTACACCTTC. It translates to CSVEDSGGGYTF.

J is TRBJ1-5 and V is TRBV19, with TRBD1 matching over 8 bases. Germline V lookup: CDR1 LNHDA, CDR2 SQIVND (reference sequence). The ends lost 5 bases at V and 6 bases at J; junction bases unmatched: 6. The CDR3 is 14 residues long. The CDR3 bases are TGTGCCAGTAGTGTACAGGGGGTAGGTCAGCCCCAGCATTTT. Protein product: CASSVQGVGQPQHF.

The chain is built from TRBV7-2 and TRBJ2-2; TRBD1 agrees at 8 bases. Per germline, CDR1 SGHTA and CDR2 FQGNSA. CDR3 length equals 15 residues. The J segment lost 0 bases and the V segment lost 6 bases, leaving 3 bases of the junction unmatched. The CDR3: CASRRTGTNTGELFF. The CDR3 nucleotides read TGTGCCAGCAGACGGACAGGGACGAACACCGGGGAGCTGTTTTTT. Together with reference TRBV7-2 and TRBJ2-2, the CDR3 gives the full variable domain: GAGVSQSPSNKVTEKGKDVELRCDPISGHTALYWYRQSLGQGLEFLIYFQGNSAPDKSGLPSDRFSAERTGGSVSTLTIQRTQQEDSAVYLCASRRTGTNTGELFFGEGSRLTVL.

CDR3 sequence reads: CASSPWTDGEAFF. CDR3 in DNA: TGCGCCAGCAGCCCCTGGACAGACGGCGAGGCTTTCTTT. The chain carries TRBV5-1 and TRBJ1-1; perhaps TRBD1 as D (6 bases). Germline V CDR1 and CDR2: SGHRS, YFSETQ. Trimming shortened V by 4 bases and J by 11 bases, and 18 bases separated the two germline ends. The CDR3 is 13 residues long.

The V and J genes are TRBV13 and TRBJ1-1, with 7 bases matching TRBD1. The germline CDR1 and CDR2 sequences are PRHDT and FYEKMQ (reference sequence). Unmatched junction bases numbered 11, after V lost 5 bases and J lost 8 bases. The CDR3 totals 14 residues. The CDR3 nucleotides are TGTGCCAGCAGCCCGCCGGACAGGACCCTCGAAGCTTTCTTT. This gives the protein CASSPPDRTLEAFF.

The chain is built from TRBV15 and TRBJ2-1, with a weak D call TRBD1 (6 bases). CDR3 size: 15 residues. The V gene lost 0 bases and the J gene lost 6 bases, with 12 bases spanning the gap. Germline V gives CDR1 LNHNV, CDR2 YYDKDF (reference sequence). For the CDR3, the DNA is TGTGCCACCAGCAGAGATCCACAGGGAATCAATGAGCAGTTCTTC. This gives the protein CATSRDPQGINEQFF.

This clone was detected only once. CDR3 sequence: CASRQGAGSNQPQHF. As DNA, the CDR3 is TGTGCCAGCAGACAGGGGGCGGGAAGCAATCAGCCCCAGCATTTT. V is TRBV27 and J is TRBJ1-5; 9 positions match TRBD1. CDR1 MNHEY and CDR2 SMNVEV come from the germline V gene (reference sequence). This CDR3 region has 15 residues. V lost 6 bases and J lost 1; bases outside the gene matches: 4.

The V and J genes are TRBV12-3 or TRBV12-4 and TRBJ1-2; D remains unclear. Trimming removed 1 base at V and 7 bases at J, with 10 bases between. CDR3 size: 13 residues. The CDR3 coding sequence is TGTGCCAGCAGTTTAGGAGAGGCTGGTGGCTACACCTTC. Encoded protein: CASSLGEAGGYTF.

This clone was detected only a few times. The chain is built from TRBV7-3 and TRBJ2-1; perhaps TRBD1 as D (5 bases). This CDR3 has 18 residues. Germline assignment: CDR1 SGHTA and CDR2 FQGTGA. V lost 7 bases to trimming and J lost 1 base, with 23 bases between them. For the CDR3, the DNA is TGTGCCAGCACCCTAAGACCCAGGAAAGGGGTATCCTACAATGAGCAGTTCTTC. This codes for CASTLRPRKGVSYNEQFF. Filled out from reference TRBV7-3 and TRBJ2-1, the complete variable domain reads GAGVSQTPSNKVTEKGKYVELRCDPISGHTALYWYRQSLGQGPEFLIYFQGTGAADDSGLPNDRFFAVRPEGSVSTLKIQRTERGDSAVYLCASTLRPRKGVSYNEQFFGPGTRLTVL.

V is TRBV19 and J is TRBJ2-5; possible D gene TRBD1, 6 bases. The germline V gene encodes CDR1 LNHDA and CDR2 SQIVND (reference sequence). V lost 6 bases to trimming and J lost 4 bases, with 18 bases between them. This CDR3 region has 15 residues. In DNA, the CDR3 is TGTGCCAGTAGGACCAACCAGGGGCACGGAGAGACCCAGTACTTC. It encodes CASRTNQGHGETQYF.

This sequence joins TRBV29-1 and TRBJ2-1, with 9 positions matching TRBD2. This CDR3 comprises 13 residues. CDR1 and CDR2 from the germline V gene are SQVTM and ANQGSEA. The ends lost 8 bases at V and 9 bases at J; junction bases unmatched: 11. The CDR3 loop is CSFGREGSGEQFF. CDR3 bases: TGCAGCTTCGGGCGGGAGGGAAGCGGTGAGCAGTTCTTC.